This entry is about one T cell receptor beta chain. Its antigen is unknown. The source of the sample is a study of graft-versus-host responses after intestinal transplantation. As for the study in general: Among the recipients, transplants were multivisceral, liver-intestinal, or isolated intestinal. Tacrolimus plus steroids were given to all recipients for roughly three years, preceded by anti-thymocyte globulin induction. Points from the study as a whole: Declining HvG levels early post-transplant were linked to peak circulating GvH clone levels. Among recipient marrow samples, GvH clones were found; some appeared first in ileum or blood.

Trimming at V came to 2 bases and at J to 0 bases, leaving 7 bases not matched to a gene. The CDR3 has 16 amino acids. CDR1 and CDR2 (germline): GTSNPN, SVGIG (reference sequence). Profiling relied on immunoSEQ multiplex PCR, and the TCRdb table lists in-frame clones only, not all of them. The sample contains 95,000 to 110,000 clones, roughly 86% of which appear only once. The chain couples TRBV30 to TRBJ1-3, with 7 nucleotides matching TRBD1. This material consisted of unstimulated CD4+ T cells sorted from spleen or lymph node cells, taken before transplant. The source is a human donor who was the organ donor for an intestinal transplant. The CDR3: CAWSITGAISGNTIYF. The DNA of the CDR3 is TGTGCCTGGAGTATAACAGGGGCGATCTCTGGAAACACCATATATTTT.